This TCR beta chain comes out of a study of tumor T cells in aggressive B-cell lymphoma. On this clone itself: Compared with germline, one end of the junction differs, possibly owing to a read error.

Measured with immunoSEQ multiplex PCR; TCRdb has only the in-frame clones, and not every one. This sample has about 2,600 clones, with 90% to 95% found just once. Germline CDR1 and CDR2: SEHNR and FQNEAQ (reference sequence). The CDR3 covers 15 residues. The gene calls are TRBV7-9 and TRBJ2-1; weak D call: TRBD1 (5 bases). The sample taken for sequencing was tumor tissue. This receptor was obtained from an adult with diffuse large B cell lymphoma. CDR3: CASSPRQYSSNEQFF. DNA of the CDR3: TGTGCCAGCAGCCCACGACAGTACTCCTCCAATGAGCAGTTCTTC.